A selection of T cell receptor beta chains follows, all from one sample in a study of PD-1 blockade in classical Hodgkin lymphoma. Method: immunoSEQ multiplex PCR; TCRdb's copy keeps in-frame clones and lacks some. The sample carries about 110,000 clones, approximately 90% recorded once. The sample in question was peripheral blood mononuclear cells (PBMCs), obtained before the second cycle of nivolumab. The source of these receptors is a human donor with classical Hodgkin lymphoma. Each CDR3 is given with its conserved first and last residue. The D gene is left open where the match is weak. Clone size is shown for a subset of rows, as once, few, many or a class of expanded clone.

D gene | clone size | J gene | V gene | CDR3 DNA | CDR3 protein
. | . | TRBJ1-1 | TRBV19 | TGTGCCACCTCCGACAGAATTAACACTGAAGCTTTCTTT | CATSDRINTEAFF
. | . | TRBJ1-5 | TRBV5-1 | TGCGCCAGCAGCTTGGACGACCCAGTCAATCAGCCCCAGCATTTT | CASSLDDPVNQPQHF
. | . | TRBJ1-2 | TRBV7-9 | TGTGCCAGCAGCTTTGAAAATGTCCTGAACTATGGCTACACCTTC | CASSFENVLNYGYTF
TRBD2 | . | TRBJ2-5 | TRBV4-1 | TGCGCCAGCAGCCAAGGGGGGACTAGCGGACAAGAGACCCAGTACTTC | CASSQGGTSGQETQYF
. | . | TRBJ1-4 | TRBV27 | TGTGCCAGCAGCCCGCGAGGGTGGGCAACTAATGAAAAACTGTTTTTT | CASSPRGWATNEKLFF
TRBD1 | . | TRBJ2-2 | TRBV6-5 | TGTGCCAGCAGCCGAGACAGGGGGCGGGGCGGGGAGCTGTTTTTT | CASSRDRGRGGELFF
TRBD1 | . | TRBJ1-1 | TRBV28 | TGTGCCAGCAGGGACAGGGGGTCCACTGAAGCTTTCTTT | CASRDRGSTEAFF
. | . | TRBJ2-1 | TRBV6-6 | TGTGCCGTTGGGGCCCTCAATGAGCAGTTCTTC | CAVGALNEQFF
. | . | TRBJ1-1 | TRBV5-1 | TGCGCCAGCAGCTTCCCCGGGCTAGATGAAGCTTTCTTT | CASSFPGLDEAFF
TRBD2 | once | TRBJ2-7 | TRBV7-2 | TGTGCCAGCAGCCCCGCAGCGGGAGTACCCCTATACGAGCAGTACTTC | CASSPAAGVPLYEQYF
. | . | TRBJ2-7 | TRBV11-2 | TGTGCCAGCAGCTTAGGGCGTTTCGAGGTGAGGGAGCAGTACTTC | CASSLGRFEVREQYF
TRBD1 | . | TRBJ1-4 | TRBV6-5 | TGTGCCAGCAGTTCCCGACGGACAGGGCTTAATGAAAAACTGTTTTTT | CASSSRRTGLNEKLFF
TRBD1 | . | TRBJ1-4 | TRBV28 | TGTGCCAGCAGTTTAAGCCCCTCGACAGGGGAATATGAAAAACTGTTTTTT | CASSLSPSTGEYEKLFF
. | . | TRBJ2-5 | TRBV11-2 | TGTGCCAGCAGCTTAGTAAGGAGGCTGGTGGAGACCCAGTACTTC | CASSLVRRLVETQYF
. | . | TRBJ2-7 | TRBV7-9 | TGTGCCAGCAGCTTTATCGACTCCTACGAGCAGTACTTC | CASSFIDSYEQYF
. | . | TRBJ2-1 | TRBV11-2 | TGTGCCAGCAGCTTAGATTACAGTAAACACAATGAGCAGTTCTTC | CASSLDYSKHNEQFF
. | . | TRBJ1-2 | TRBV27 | TGTGCCAGCAGTTTATTGAACAGTAACTATGGCTACACCTTC | CASSLLNSNYGYTF
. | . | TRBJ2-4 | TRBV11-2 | TGTGCCAGCAGCTCGATAGCTGGCGACATTCAGTACTTC | CASSSIAGDIQYF
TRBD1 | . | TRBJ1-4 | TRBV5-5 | TGTGCCAGCAGCCGGTCGACAGGGCTGCTTGAAAAACTGTTTTTT | CASSRSTGLLEKLFF
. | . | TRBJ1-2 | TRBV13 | TGTGCCAGCAGCTCCCTTGCGGCAGGGCACACCTTC | CASSSLAAGHTF
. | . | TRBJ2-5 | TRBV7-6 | TGTGCCAGCAGCCTCGTGGGCACTAGCTCCCTTGACGGGACCCAGTACTTC | CASSLVGTSSLDGTQYF
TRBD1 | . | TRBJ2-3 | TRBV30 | TGTGCCCAGGGACAGGGGCGGACAGATACGCAGTATTTT | CAQGQGRTDTQYF
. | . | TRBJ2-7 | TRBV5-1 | TGCGCCAGCAGTAATAGGCACGAGCAGTACTTC | CASSNRHEQYF
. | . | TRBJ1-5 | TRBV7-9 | TGTGCCAGCAGCTTAGCCGGCTTCAATCAGCCCCAGCATTTT | CASSLAGFNQPQHF
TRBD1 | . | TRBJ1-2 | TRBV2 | TGTGCCAGCGGGACAGCTCCTAACTATGGCTACACCTTC | CASGTAPNYGYTF
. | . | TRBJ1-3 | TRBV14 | TGTGCCAGCAGCCAAGAAGGCACAGGCCGTGGAAACACCATATATTTT | CASSQEGTGRGNTIYF
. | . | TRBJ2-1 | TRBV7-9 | TGTGCCAGCAGCGCACCGGGACCCGAGAATGAGCAGTTCTTC | CASSAPGPENEQFF
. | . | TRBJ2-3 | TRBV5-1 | TGCGCCAGCAGCTTGGCGTCTCCATCCACAGATACGCAGTATTTT | CASSLASPSTDTQYF
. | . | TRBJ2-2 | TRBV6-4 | TGTGCCAGCAGTAACCCCCTCACCGGGGAGCTGTTTTTT | CASSNPLTGELFF
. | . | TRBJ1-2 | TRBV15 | TGTGCCACCTCTGGGATCGGAGGGTATGGCTACACCTTC | CATSGIGGYGYTF
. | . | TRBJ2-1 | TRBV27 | TGTGCCAGCAGTTTTCAGTCGAGGTCCTACAATGAGCAGTTCTTC | CASSFQSRSYNEQFF
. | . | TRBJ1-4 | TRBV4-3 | TGCGCCAGCAGCCAAGATCGGGGAAGACATAATGAAAAACTGTTTTTT | CASSQDRGRHNEKLFF
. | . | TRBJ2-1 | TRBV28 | TGTGCCAGCAGTAACTACGGTGGGACAAAATACAATGAGCAGTTCTTC | CASSNYGGTKYNEQFF
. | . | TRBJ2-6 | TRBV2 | TGTGCCAGCAGTCTTGGACTGACCGGCGGGGCCAACGTCCTGACTTTC | CASSLGLTGGANVLTF
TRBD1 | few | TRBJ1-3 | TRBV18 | TGTGCCAGCTCACCACAGGGGGCTAATGGAAACACCATATATTTT | CASSPQGANGNTIYF
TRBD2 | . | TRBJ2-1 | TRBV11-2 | TGTGCCAGCAGCTTAGCCCTAGCGGGAGTTGTTGAGCAGTTCTTC | CASSLALAGVVEQFF
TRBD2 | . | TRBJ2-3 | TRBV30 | TGTGCCTGGAGTCGACTAGCGGGACTAAACACAGATACGCAGTATTTT | CAWSRLAGLNTDTQYF
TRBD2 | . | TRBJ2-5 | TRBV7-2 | TGTGCCAGCAGCTCCACGCTAGCGGGAGTCGAGACCCAGTACTTC | CASSSTLAGVETQYF
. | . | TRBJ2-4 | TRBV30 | TGTGCCTGGAGTGTAGTCTTGGGAAACATTCAGTACTTC | CAWSVVLGNIQYF
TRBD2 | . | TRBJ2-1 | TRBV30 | TGTGCCTGGAGTCTGGCGGGAGGACTTGTAGCTGAGCAGTTCTTC | CAWSLAGGLVAEQFF
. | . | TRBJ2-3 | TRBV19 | TGTGCCAGTAGTAACCGACAGATTTCAGATACGCAGTATTTT | CASSNRQISDTQYF
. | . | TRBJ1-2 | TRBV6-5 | TGTGCCAGCAGTCAAGACAGGAGAGGCTACACCTTC | CASSQDRRGYTF
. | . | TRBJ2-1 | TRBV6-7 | TGTGCCAGCAGTTACTCGAACTGGTTTGGCTACAATGAGCAGTTCTTC | CASSYSNWFGYNEQFF
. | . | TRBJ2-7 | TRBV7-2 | TGTGCCAGCAGACTTTCCCCTAGGGGCATGGGGGAGCAGTACTTC | CASRLSPRGMGEQYF
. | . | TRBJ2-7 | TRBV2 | TGTGCCAGCAGTGACATCGAGCGGGCCGTCTCCTACGAGCAGTACTTC | CASSDIERAVSYEQYF
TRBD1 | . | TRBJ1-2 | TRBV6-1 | TGTGCCAGCAGTTTACAGGGGGACTATGGCTACACCTTC | CASSLQGDYGYTF
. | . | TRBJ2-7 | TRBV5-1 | TGCGCCAGCAGCTTTGCAGGGATCTACGAGCAGTACTTC | CASSFAGIYEQYF
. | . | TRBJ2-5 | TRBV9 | TGTGCCAGCAGCGTAGGGGTGACCGGGGAGACCCAGTACTTC | CASSVGVTGETQYF
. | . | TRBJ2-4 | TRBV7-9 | TGTGCCAGCAGCTTATCGTCCACAAACAAAAACATTCAGTACTTC | CASSLSSTNKNIQYF
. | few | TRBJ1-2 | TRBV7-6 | TGTGCCAGCAGCTTAGGGGACGGCTACACCTTC | CASSLGDGYTF
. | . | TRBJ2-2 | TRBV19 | TGTGCCAGTAGTATAGACCGGGGGGCTCTACCCACCGGGGAGCTGTTTTTT | CASSIDRGALPTGELFF
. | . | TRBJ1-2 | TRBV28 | TGTGCCAGCAGTGGAGGGGACCGATATAGTGATGGCTACACCTTC | CASSGGDRYSDGYTF
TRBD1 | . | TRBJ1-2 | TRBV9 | TGTGCCAGCAGCGAGACAGGGGGCGAGGATGGCTACACCTTC | CASSETGGEDGYTF
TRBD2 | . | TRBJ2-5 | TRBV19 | TGTGCCAGTAGTATCCTAGCGGGGGGCTGGGCGGCCCAGTACTTC | CASSILAGGWAAQYF
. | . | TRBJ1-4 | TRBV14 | TGTGCCAGCAGCCAACCGGGACTACTGTTTTTT | CASSQPGLLFF
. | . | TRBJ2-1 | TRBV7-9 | TGTGCCAGCAGCCCTAGGGGGGCCGGTATGGGGTACAATGAGCAGTTCTTC | CASSPRGAGMGYNEQFF
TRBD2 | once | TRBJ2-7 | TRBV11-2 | TGTGCCAGCAGCTTAGCCGGACTAGCGGGCGGACCCTACGAGCAGTACTTC | CASSLAGLAGGPYEQYF